The 26 T cell receptor beta chains below were found in one sample sequenced in a study of Ad26.COV2.S vaccination and SARS-CoV-2 variants. The treatment is: 19 received Ad26.COV2.S at low or high dose, single or two shots; five or six received placebo; per-sample allocation not given. Each sample was drawn 63 days after the first injection (of vaccine or placebo). Method: immunoSEQ multiplex PCR; TCRdb's copy keeps in-frame clones and lacks some. The sample has some 320,000 clones, 86% seen once. Material: peripheral blood, obtained in a trial of Ad26.COV2.S vaccine versus placebo. Receptors were obtained from a person between 18 and 65 years old who received the Ad26.COV2.S COVID-19 vaccine or a placebo.

This clone was picked up one time. The rearrangement uses TRBV29-1 and TRBJ1-3; 7 positions agree with TRBD1. Germline assignment: CDR1 SQVTM and CDR2 ANQGSEA. The CDR3 length is 14 residues. Unmatched junction bases numbered 3, after V lost 1 base and J lost 3 bases. CDR3: CSVEARGSGNTIYF. The CDR3 nucleotides read TGCAGCGTTGAAGCCAGGGGGAGTGGAAACACCATATATTTT.

The rearrangement links TRBV7-9 to TRBJ1-5; 11 positions match TRBD1. Looked up from germline, CDR1 is SEHNR and CDR2 is FQNEAQ (reference sequence). The J segment lost 8 bases and the V segment lost 5 bases, leaving 5 bases of the junction unmatched. CDR3 size: 14 residues. The CDR3 nucleotides read TGTGCCAGCAGCAAGGACAGGGGGCAGGAGCCCCAGCATTTT. Its translation is CASSKDRGQEPQHF.

J is TRBJ1-2 and V is TRBV4-3, with 11 bases that match TRBD1. The CDR3 has 16 amino acids. Looked up from germline, CDR1 is LGHNA and CDR2 is YSLEER. With V trimmed by 3 bases and J by 3 bases, 6 bases remained unmatched. CDR3 sequence (DNA): TGCGCCAGCAGCCAGACCGGGACAGGGGGTGACTATGGCTACACCTTC. Translation: CASSQTGTGGDYGYTF.

The J gene is TRBJ1-2, the V gene TRBV5-1; no clear D gene. V lost 4 bases, J lost 4 bases, and 23 bases lay in between. This CDR3 region has 17 residues. The germline V gene encodes CDR1 SGHRS and CDR2 YFSETQ. The CDR3 DNA reads as TGCGCCAGCAGCCTCTTCCCCCAGCAGCCGGAGGGCTATGGCTACACCTTC. Encoded protein: CASSLFPQQPEGYGYTF.

This chain links TRBV5-1 with TRBJ2-6; no clear D gene. Germline V gene sequence: CDR1 SGHRS, CDR2 YFSETQ. The CDR3 runs 13 residues. Trimming removed 3 bases at V and 0 bases at J, with 1 base between. CDR3 in amino acids: CASSYSGANVLTF. In DNA form, the CDR3 reads TGCGCCAGCAGCTACTCTGGGGCCAACGTCCTGACTTTC.

This chain joins TRBV18 and TRBJ1-1; D gene uncertain. This CDR3 contains 14 residues. Trimming removed 0 bases at V and 3 bases at J, with 8 bases between. Germline V gene sequence: CDR1 KGHSH, CDR2 LQKENI. The DNA of the CDR3 is TGTGCCAGCTCACCACCGGGTAAGGACACTGAAGCTTTCTTT. Translation: CASSPPGKDTEAFF.

The V gene is TRBV18, the J gene TRBJ1-2, with 8 positions matching TRBD1. The CDR3 contains 16 residues. The V segment lost 3 bases and the J segment 4 bases; nucleotides outside the gene matches: 10. Germline V lookup: CDR1 KGHSH, CDR2 LQKENI. This CDR3 is CASSPSQGAHSYGYTF. Here the CDR3 DNA reads TGTGCCAGCTCACCCTCGCAGGGGGCGCATAGCTATGGCTACACCTTC. Variable domain in full (rest from reference TRBV18 and TRBJ1-2): NAGVMQNPRHLVRRRGQEARLRCSPMKGHSHVYWYRQLPEEGLKFMVYLQKENIIDESGMPKERFSAEFPKEGPSILRIQQVVRGDSAAYFCASSPSQGAHSYGYTFGSGTRLTVV.

This clone was observed a few times. J is TRBJ1-2 and V is TRBV2; a weak D match, TRBD1 (5 bases). This CDR3 contains 13 residues. Trimming removed 3 bases at V and 6 bases at J, with 11 bases between. Germline V gives CDR1 SNHLY, CDR2 FYNNEI. CDR3 residues: CASSEEGRNGYTF. The CDR3 DNA follows: TGTGCCAGCAGTGAGGAGGGGCGGAATGGCTACACCTTC.

V and J are TRBV6-1 and TRBJ2-5, with D unclear. CDR3 length: 14 residues. V was clipped by 2 bases and J by 1 base, with 8 bases between them. The germline V gene encodes CDR1 MNHNS and CDR2 SASEGT. The CDR3 coding sequence is TGTGCCAGCAGTGAACGGTCGACCCAAGAGACCCAGTACTTC. It yields the protein CASSERSTQETQYF.

This clone showed up just a few times. The chain has TRBV5-1 and TRBJ1-2; no reliable D call. Germline loops: CDR1 SGHRS, CDR2 YFSETQ. Trimming took off 1 base at V and 8 bases at J, with 15 bases between the two ends. This CDR3 has 14 residues. The CDR3 here is CASSLRGDLHGYTF. Written as DNA, the CDR3 is TGCGCCAGCAGCTTGCGCGGTGATTTACACGGCTACACCTTC.

The rearrangement links TRBV25-1 to TRBJ2-5, with D possibly TRBD1 on 5 matching bases. There are 15 residues in the CDR3. Germline CDR1 reads MGHDK; CDR2 reads SYGVNS. Trimming took off 2 bases at V and 7 bases at J, with 17 bases between the two ends. The CDR3 nucleotides read TGTGCCAGCAGTGAAGACGGACACCCCTCGAGGACCCAGTACTTC. Amino acids: CASSEDGHPSRTQYF.

The chain uses TRBV10-2 and TRBJ2-1, with TRBD2 matching 9 bases. V shed 0 bases, J shed 8 bases, and the junction held 5 bases outside the gene matches. This CDR3 contains 15 residues. Germline CDR1 reads WSHSY; CDR2 reads SAAADI. The CDR3 protein is CASSESWRGGYEQFF. CDR3 DNA sequence: TGCGCCAGCAGTGAGTCCTGGCGGGGGGGCTATGAGCAGTTCTTC.

The rearrangement uses TRBV4-3 and TRBJ1-2, with 9 positions matching TRBD1. With V trimmed by 0 bases and J by 11 bases, 16 bases remained unmatched. In germline, CDR1 is LGHNA, CDR2 YSLEER. The CDR3 is 17 residues long. CDR3 region: CASSQEGTRQGEAAYTF. The CDR3 DNA reads TGCGCCAGCAGCCAAGAGGGAACCCGACAGGGGGAGGCGGCTTACACCTTC.

This rearrangement joins TRBV7-2 to TRBJ2-7; 8 bases are shared with TRBD1. The CDR3 is made up of 15 amino acids. The germline gives CDR1 SGHTA, CDR2 FQGNSA. The ends lost 5 bases at V and 4 bases at J; junction bases unmatched: 10. The CDR3 coding sequence is TGTGCCAGCAGCCACGGACAGGGCCTTTCTTACGAGCAGTACTTC. This gives the protein CASSHGQGLSYEQYF. Full variable domain (rest looked up from reference TRBV7-2 and TRBJ2-7): GAGVSQSPSNKVTEKGKDVELRCDPISGHTALYWYRQSLGQGLEFLIYFQGNSAPDKSGLPSDRFSAERTGGSVSTLTIQRTQQEDSAVYLCASSHGQGLSYEQYFGPGTRLTVT.

Only one count was recorded for this clone. The chain links TRBV3-1 (or the pseudogene TRBV3-2) to TRBJ2-3; D may correspond to TRBD1 or TRBD2 (5 bases each). The CDR3 has 17 amino acids. CDR1 LGHDT and CDR2 YNNKEL come from the germline V gene (reference sequence). V was shortened by 1 base and J by 2 bases, with 16 bases between the two germline ends. The CDR3 here is CASSQGERLGTTDTQYF. Written as DNA, the CDR3 is TGTGCCAGCAGCCAAGGTGAGCGGTTAGGGACCACAGATACGCAGTATTTT.

The rearrangement uses TRBV7-7 and TRBJ2-5; possibly TRBD1 for D (5 bases). CDR3 size: 15 residues. Trimming cost V 5 bases and J 2 bases, with 15 bases left between them. CDR1 is SSHAT, CDR2 FNYEAQ, per germline (reference sequence). In DNA form, the CDR3 reads TGTGCCAGCAGCCTGCTGCCAGGGCCACAAGAGACCCAGTACTTC. This sequence encodes CASSLLPGPQETQYF.

A few counts support this clone. This chain joins TRBV4-3 and TRBJ2-1, with D unresolved. The CDR3 length is 17 residues. Trimming cost V 0 bases and J 0 bases, with 12 bases left between them. The germline V gene has CDR1 LGHNA and CDR2 YSLEER. This CDR3 reads CASSQERGSSSYNEQFF. In DNA, the CDR3 is TGCGCCAGCAGCCAAGAGAGAGGCTCTAGCTCCTACAATGAGCAGTTCTTC.

The gene calls are TRBV19 and TRBJ2-7; TRBD1 matches 7 bases. The CDR3 totals 15 residues. Germline trimming cut 6 bases from V and 4 bases from J; bases unmatched to any gene: 12. CDR1 LNHDA and CDR2 SQIVND come from the germline V gene (reference sequence). The CDR3 nucleotides are TGTGCCAGTAGCCTGGGGGACAGCGGCCGGTACGAGCAGTACTTC. It yields the protein CASSLGDSGRYEQYF. Together with reference TRBV19 and TRBJ2-7, the CDR3 gives the full variable domain: DGGITQSPKYLFRKEGQNVTLSCEQNLNHDAMYWYRQDPGQGLRLIYYSQIVNDFQKGDIAEGYSVSREKKESFPLTVTSAQKNPTAFYLCASSLGDSGRYEQYFGPGTRLTVT.

The rearrangement joins TRBV27 to TRBJ2-3; no clear D. V was clipped by 5 bases and J by 3 bases, with 15 bases between them. The CDR3 has 15 amino acids. CDR1 and CDR2 (germline): MNHEY, SMNVEV (reference sequence). This CDR3 reads CASSPPSWSTDTQYF. CDR3 DNA: TGTGCCAGCAGTCCCCCGTCCTGGAGTACAGATACGCAGTATTTT.

The V gene is TRBV7-2, the J gene TRBJ1-3, with 7 bases that match TRBD1. The V segment lost 5 bases and the J segment 1 base; nucleotides outside the gene matches: 8. The CDR3 runs 16 residues. Per germline, CDR1 SGHTA and CDR2 FQGNSA. DNA for the CDR3: TGTGCCAGCAGCCCCCGGACAGGCGCATCTGGAAACACCATATATTTT. It yields the protein CASSPRTGASGNTIYF.

J is TRBJ2-5 and V is TRBV11-2, with TRBD2 as a possible D gene (6 bases). The germline V gene encodes CDR1 SGHAT and CDR2 FQNNGV. The V end lost 3 bases, the J end lost 5 bases, and 10 bases lay between the germline ends. The CDR3 loop spans 13 amino acids. The CDR3: CASSLTGVETQYF. As DNA, the CDR3 is TGTGCCAGCAGCTTGACGGGGGTCGAGACCCAGTACTTC.

The chain combines TRBV6-5 with TRBJ1-2, with TRBD1 matching 8 bases. The CDR3 spans 13 residues. The junction had 7 bases not matched to a gene; V was cut back by 7 bases and J by 6 bases. CDR1 MNHEY and CDR2 SVGAGI come from the germline V gene. The CDR3 is CASIKTGAHGYTF. In DNA form, the CDR3 reads TGTGCCAGCATCAAGACAGGGGCGCATGGCTACACCTTC.

The gene calls are TRBV18 and TRBJ2-7; a weak D match, TRBD2 (5 bases). CDR1 is KGHSH and CDR2 is LQKENI in the germline V gene. The CDR3 totals 18 residues. Trimming removed 3 bases at V and 2 bases at J, with 23 bases between. CDR3: CASSPPPAGLLAPYEQYF. Here the CDR3 DNA reads TGTGCCAGCTCACCTCCCCCGGCAGGACTGTTGGCCCCCTACGAGCAGTACTTC. Full variable domain (rest looked up from reference TRBV18 and TRBJ2-7): NAGVMQNPRHLVRRRGQEARLRCSPMKGHSHVYWYRQLPEEGLKFMVYLQKENIIDESGMPKERFSAEFPKEGPSILRIQQVVRGDSAAYFCASSPPPAGLLAPYEQYFGPGTRLTVT.

The V call is TRBV10-3, the J call TRBJ1-4; 7 bases align to TRBD1. Looked up from germline, CDR1 is ENHRY and CDR2 is SYGVKD. The trim removed 5 bases at V and 8 bases at J, leaving 32 bases unmatched. The CDR3 has 22 amino acids. The CDR3 loop is CAISQQGQILSSSEMRREKLFF. CDR3 in DNA: TGTGCCATCAGTCAACAGGGGCAAATCCTCTCTAGTTCTGAAATGAGGAGAGAAAAACTGTTTTTT.

The V call is TRBV7-2, the J call TRBJ2-3, with D perhaps matching TRBD1 or TRBD2 (5 bases each). With 3 bases removed from V and 0 bases from J, the gap between germline ends came to 13 bases. The V gene's germline CDR1 is SGHTA and CDR2 FQGNSA. This CDR3 spans 16 amino acids. The CDR3 coding sequence is TGTGCCAGCAGCTTTTCCGGGACCAAAAGCACAGATACGCAGTATTTT. Its translation is CASSFSGTKSTDTQYF.

The rearrangement links TRBV19 to TRBJ2-3; TRBD1 might be the D (6 bases). This CDR3 has 15 amino acids. Germline CDR1 is LNHDA and CDR2 is SQIVND (reference sequence). The germline V and J ends were trimmed by 2 bases and 7 bases, with 16 bases remaining between them. The CDR3 region has the DNA TGTGCCAGTAGTATAATAACAGGGCCCTCGCATACGCAGTATTTT. Translating gives CASSIITGPSHTQYF.